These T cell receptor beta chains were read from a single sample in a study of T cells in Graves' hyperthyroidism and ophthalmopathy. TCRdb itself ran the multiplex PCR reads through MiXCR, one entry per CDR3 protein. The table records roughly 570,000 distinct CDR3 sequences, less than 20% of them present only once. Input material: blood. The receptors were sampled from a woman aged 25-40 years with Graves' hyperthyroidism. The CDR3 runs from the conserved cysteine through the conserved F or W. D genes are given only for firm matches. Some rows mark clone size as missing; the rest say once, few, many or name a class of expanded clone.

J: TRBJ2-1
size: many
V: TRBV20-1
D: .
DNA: TGCAGTGCTAGTAGGGAAGCTTTATACAATGAGCAGTTCTTC
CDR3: CSASREALYNEQFF

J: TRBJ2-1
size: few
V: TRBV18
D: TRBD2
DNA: TGTGCCAGCTCACCACGAGTCGCTAGCGGGAGCTCCTACAATGAGCAGTTCTTC
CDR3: CASSPRVASGSSYNEQFF

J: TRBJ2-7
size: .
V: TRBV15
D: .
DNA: TGTGCCACCAGCAGAGGACCCACCTACGAGCAGTACTTC
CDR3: CATSRGPTYEQYF

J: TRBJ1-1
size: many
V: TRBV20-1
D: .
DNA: TGCAGTGCTAGAGACGGCCGCCGTGAAGCTTTCTTT
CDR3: CSARDGRREAFF

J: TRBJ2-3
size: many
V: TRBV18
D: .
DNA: TGTGCCAGCTCACCAGATGAGGGGACAGATACGCAGTATTTT
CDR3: CASSPDEGTDTQYF

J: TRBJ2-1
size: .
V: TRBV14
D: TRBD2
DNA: TGTGCCAGCAGCCAAGACTCAGAGGCCGGGAGGGGAAGCTACAATGAGCAGTTCTTC
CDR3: CASSQDSEAGRGSYNEQFF

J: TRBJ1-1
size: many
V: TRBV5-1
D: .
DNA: TGCGCCAGCAGCTTGGGGGCGGGCTTCACTGAAGCTTTCTTT
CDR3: CASSLGAGFTEAFF

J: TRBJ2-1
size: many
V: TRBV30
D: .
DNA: TGTGCCTGGAGAACGACAGTAACCCATGAGCAGTTCTTC
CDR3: CAWRTTVTHEQFF

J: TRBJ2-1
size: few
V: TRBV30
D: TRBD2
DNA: TGTGGAGCGGGGCGCTCCTACAATGAGCAGTTCTTC
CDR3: CGAGRSYNEQFF

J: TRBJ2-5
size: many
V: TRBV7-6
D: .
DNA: TGTGCCAGCAGCTTAGGGGACGGTATGGAGACCCAGTACTTC
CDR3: CASSLGDGMETQYF

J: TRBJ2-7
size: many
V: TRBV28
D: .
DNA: TGTGCCAGCAGCCTCTTAGCGACTGGGTCCTACGAGCAGTACTTC
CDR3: CASSLLATGSYEQYF

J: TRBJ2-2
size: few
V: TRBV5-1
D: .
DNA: TGCGCCAGCAGCTTGGACGGGAGTAGGTCCGGGGAGCTGTTTTTT
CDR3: CASSLDGSRSGELFF

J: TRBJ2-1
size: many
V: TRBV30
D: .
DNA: TGTGCCTGGAGTGCCCTGAACAATGAGCAGTTCTTC
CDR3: CAWSALNNEQFF

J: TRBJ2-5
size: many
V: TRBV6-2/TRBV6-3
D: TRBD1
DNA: TGTGCCAGCAGTCCCCGGACAGGGTTGGAGACCCAGTACTTC
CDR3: CASSPRTGLETQYF

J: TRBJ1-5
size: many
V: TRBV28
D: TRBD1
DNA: TGTGCCAGCAGTCCTCAGGGACAGGGGATGGAACAGCCCCAGCATTTT
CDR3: CASSPQGQGMEQPQHF

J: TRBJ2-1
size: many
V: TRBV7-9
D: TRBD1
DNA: TGTGCCAGCAGCTCCGACAGGGGGGCCTTCCCCCAGAGGAATGAGCAGTTCTTC
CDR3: CASSSDRGAFPQRNEQFF

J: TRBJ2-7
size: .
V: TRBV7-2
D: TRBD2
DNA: TGTGCCAGCAGCTTAGCTGGGACTAGCGGGACATCTACCTACGAGCAGTACTTC
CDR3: CASSLAGTSGTSTYEQYF

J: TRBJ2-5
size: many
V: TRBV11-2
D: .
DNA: TGTGCCAGCAGCCCATCGATAGGCCAAGAGACCCAGTACTTC
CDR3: CASSPSIGQETQYF

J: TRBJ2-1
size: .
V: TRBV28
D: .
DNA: TGTGCCAGCACCCTATCCAGGGAGCAGTTCTTC
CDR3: CASTLSREQFF

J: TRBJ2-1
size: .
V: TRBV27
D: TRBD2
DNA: TGTGCCAGCAGTTTGGGACTAGCGGGAGGGTGGAATGAGCAGTTCTTC
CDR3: CASSLGLAGGWNEQFF

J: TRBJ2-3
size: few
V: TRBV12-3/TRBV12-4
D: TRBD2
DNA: TGTGCCAGCAGTTCTAGGTACCAAAGCGGGAGAATGGGTTGGAGCACAGATACGCAGTATTTT
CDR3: CASSSRYQSGRMGWSTDTQYF

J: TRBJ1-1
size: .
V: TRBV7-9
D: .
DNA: TGTGCCAGCAGCTCGATGAGGGGGTTCACTTTCTTT
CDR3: CASSSMRGFTFF

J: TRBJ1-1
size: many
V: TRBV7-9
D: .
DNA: TGTGCCAGCAGCTTTGGACGGTTGAACACTGAAGCTTTCTTT
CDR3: CASSFGRLNTEAFF

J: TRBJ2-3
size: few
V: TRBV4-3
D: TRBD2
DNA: TGCGCCAGCAGCCTAGGAGGGGGACTAGCGGGGACAGATACGCAGTATTTT
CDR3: CASSLGGGLAGTDTQYF

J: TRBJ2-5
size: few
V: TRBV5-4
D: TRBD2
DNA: TGTGCCAGCAGCACGGGACTAGCGGGGACCCGTTGGGAGACCCAGTACTTC
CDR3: CASSTGLAGTRWETQYF

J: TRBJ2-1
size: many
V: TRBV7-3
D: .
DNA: TGTGCCAGCAGCCCTACGGGGGTAGATAGGGATGAGCAGTTCTTC
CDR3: CASSPTGVDRDEQFF

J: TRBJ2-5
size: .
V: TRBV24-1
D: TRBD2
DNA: TGTGCCACCAGTGGCCGCGGGAGGGTGGGGCAAGAGACCCAGTACTTC
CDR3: CATSGRGRVGQETQYF

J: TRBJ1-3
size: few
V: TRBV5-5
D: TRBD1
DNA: TGTGCCAGCAGACTGACAGGGACTGGAAACACCATATATTTT
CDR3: CASRLTGTGNTIYF

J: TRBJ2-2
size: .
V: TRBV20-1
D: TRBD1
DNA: TGCAGTGCTAGAGTCCTACGGAGAAGGGGGCTGAACACCGGGGAGCTGTTTTTT
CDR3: CSARVLRRRGLNTGELFF

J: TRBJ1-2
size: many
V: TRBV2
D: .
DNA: TGTGCCAGAGGGGGTGGCGACTATGGCTACACCTTC
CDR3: CARGGGDYGYTF

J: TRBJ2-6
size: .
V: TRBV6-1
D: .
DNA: TGTGCCAGCAGTCGTCTAGTTAATGGGGCCAACGTCCTGACTTTC
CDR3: CASSRLVNGANVLTF

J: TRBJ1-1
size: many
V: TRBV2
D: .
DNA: TGTGCCAGCAGTAGTCTCGGGGAAGCTTTCTTT
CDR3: CASSSLGEAFF

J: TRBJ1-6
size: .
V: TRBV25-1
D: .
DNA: TGTGCCAGCAGTCGCGAAGGCTCACCCCTCCACTTT
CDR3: CASSREGSPLHF

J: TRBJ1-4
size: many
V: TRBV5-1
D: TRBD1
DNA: TGCGCCAGCAGCTTACAGGGGGCGCCTAATGAAAAACTGTTTTTT
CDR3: CASSLQGAPNEKLFF

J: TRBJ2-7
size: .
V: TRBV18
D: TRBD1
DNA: TGTGCCAGCTCACCGCTCGGACAGGGGGGATCGGGCGAGCAGTACTTC
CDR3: CASSPLGQGGSGEQYF

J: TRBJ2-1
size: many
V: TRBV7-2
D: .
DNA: TGTGCCAGCAGCTTAGCGCTGGACAATGAGCAGTTCTTC
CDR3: CASSLALDNEQFF

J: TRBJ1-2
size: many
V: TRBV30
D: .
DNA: TGTGCCTGGAGTGAAGGAAGGGTGTGGGGCTACACCTTC
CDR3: CAWSEGRVWGYTF

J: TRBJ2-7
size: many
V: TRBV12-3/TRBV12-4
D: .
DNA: TGTGCCAGCAGTTTTCTCGGGGGCGGCGAGCAGTACTTC
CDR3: CASSFLGGGEQYF

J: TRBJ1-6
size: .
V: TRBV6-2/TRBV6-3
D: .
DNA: TGTGCCAGCCATATGGGTCCCAGCCCCTATAATTCACCCCTCCACTTT
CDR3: CASHMGPSPYNSPLHF

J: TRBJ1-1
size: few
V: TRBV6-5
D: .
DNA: TGTGCCAGCAGTTACAACTCGTTCGCCGTATCAAACACTGAAGCTTTCTTT
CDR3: CASSYNSFAVSNTEAFF

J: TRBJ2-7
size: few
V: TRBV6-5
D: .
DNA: TGTGCCAGCAGTTACGGCCCTCGCAGCTCCTACGAGCAGTACTTC
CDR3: CASSYGPRSSYEQYF

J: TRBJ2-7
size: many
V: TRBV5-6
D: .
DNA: TGTGCCAGCAGCTTCGCAACAGAGCAGTACTTC
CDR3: CASSFATEQYF

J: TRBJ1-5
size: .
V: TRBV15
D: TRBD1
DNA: TGTGCCACCAGCAGAGTGGACAGGAATCAGCCCCAGCATTTT
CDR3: CATSRVDRNQPQHF

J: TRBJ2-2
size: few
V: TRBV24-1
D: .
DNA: TGTGCCACCAGTGATTTGGGACAGTCCCCCGGGGAGCTGTTTTTT
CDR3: CATSDLGQSPGELFF

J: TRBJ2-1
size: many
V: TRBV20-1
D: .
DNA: TGCAGTGCTAGAGATCGGGATTTCTCCTACAATGAGCAGTTCTTC
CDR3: CSARDRDFSYNEQFF

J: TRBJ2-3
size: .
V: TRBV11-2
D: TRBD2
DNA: TGTGCCAGCAGACCGCCGGGACTAGCGGGAGGGGCCCGCACAGATACGCAGTATTTT
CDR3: CASRPPGLAGGARTDTQYF

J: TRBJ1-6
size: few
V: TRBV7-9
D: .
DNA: TGTGCCAGCAGCCCCGAGGGAGGGCCCCTCCACTTT
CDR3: CASSPEGGPLHF

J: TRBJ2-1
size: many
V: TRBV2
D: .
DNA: TGTGCCAGCGGTCTTGCGGTTGAGCAGTTCTTC
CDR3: CASGLAVEQFF

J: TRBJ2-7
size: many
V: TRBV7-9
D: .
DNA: TGTGCCAGCAGCTTAGTAGGTAGCAGTGAGCAGTACTTC
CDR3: CASSLVGSSEQYF

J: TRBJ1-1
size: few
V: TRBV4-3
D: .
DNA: TGCGCCAGCAGCCCGAACCCAGTGGGGACTGAAGCTTTCTTT
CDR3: CASSPNPVGTEAFF

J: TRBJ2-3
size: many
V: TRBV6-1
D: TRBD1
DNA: TGTGCCAGCAGTGTGGGACAGGGTACAGATACGCAGTATTTT
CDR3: CASSVGQGTDTQYF